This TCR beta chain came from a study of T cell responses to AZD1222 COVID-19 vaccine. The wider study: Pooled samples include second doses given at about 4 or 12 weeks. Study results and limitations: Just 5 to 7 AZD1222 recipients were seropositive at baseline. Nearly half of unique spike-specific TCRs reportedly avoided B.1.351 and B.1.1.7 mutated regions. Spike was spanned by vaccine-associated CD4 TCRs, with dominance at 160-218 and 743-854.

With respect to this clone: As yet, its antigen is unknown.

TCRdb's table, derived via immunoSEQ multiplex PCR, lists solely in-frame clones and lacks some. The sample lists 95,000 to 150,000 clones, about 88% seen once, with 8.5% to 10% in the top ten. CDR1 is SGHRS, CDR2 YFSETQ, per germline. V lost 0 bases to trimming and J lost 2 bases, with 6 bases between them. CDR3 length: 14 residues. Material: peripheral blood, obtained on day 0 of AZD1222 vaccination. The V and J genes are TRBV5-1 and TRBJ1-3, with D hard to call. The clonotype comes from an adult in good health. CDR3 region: CASSLDPTGNTIYF. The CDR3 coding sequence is TGCGCCAGCAGCTTGGATCCAACTGGAAACACCATATATTTT.